Sequencing of this TCR beta chain was carried out in a study of graft-versus-host responses after intestinal transplantation. Study background: Each recipient received a multivisceral, liver-intestinal, or isolated intestinal graft.

The V gene's germline CDR1 is MNHEY and CDR2 SVGAGI. V was trimmed by 7 bases and J by 6 bases, leaving 12 bases between them. The CDR3 is 13 residues long. TCRdb's copy holds only in-frame clones and misses some; the assay was immunoSEQ multiplex PCR. The sample records some 69,000 clones, roughly 92% being singletons. Each post-transplant marrow sample came from the posterior iliac crest or another site. The chain joins TRBV6-5 to TRBJ1-4; D might be TRBD1 (5 bases). The TCR sequence derives from a human patient who received an intestinal transplant, so some T cells may come from the graft donor. The source material was bone marrow, sampled approximately 100 weeks after intestinal transplantation. The CDR3 sequence: CASNMGLHEKLFF. CDR3 bases: TGTGCCAGCAACATGGGGCTTCATGAAAAACTGTTTTTT.